This TCR beta chain emerged from a study of CD8+ T cells in alopecia areata. The overall study: Each of the treated patients was given oral tofacitinib, 5 to 10 mg twice daily, for moderate-to-severe alopecia areata.

Germline V lookup: CDR1 SGHRS, CDR2 YFSETQ. The CDR3 covers 14 residues. V lost 7 bases to trimming and J lost 5 bases; unmatched junction nucleotides: 8. As to treatment: oral pan-JAK inhibitor, 5-10 mg twice daily. In each case, RNA was isolated and then reverse transcribed into cDNA as the sequencing template. Clones were read by immunoSEQ multiplex PCR, and TCRdb kept only the in-frame ones, dropping some. The table records fewer than 250,000 clones, roughly two fifths of them present only once. The TCR sequence derives from a human donor with alopecia areata. The sample consisted of CD4+ T cells sorted from blood, taken at approximately week 34, from a patient treated with tofacitinib. The chain couples TRBV5-1 to TRBJ1-4, with 7 bases fitting TRBD1. The CDR3 region is CASGSGQNNEKLFF. CDR3 nucleotides: TGCGCCAGCGGATCGGGACAGAACAATGAAAAACTGTTTTTT.